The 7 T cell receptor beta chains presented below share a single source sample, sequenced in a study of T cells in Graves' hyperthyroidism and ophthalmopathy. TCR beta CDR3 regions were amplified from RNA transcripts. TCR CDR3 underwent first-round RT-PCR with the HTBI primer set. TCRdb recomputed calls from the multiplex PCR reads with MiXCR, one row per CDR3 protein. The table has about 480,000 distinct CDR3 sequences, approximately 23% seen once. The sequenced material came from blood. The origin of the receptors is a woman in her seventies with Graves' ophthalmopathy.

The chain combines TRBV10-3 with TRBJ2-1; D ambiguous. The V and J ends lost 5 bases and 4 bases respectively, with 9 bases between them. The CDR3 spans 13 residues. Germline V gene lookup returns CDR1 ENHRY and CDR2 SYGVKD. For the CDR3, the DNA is TGTGCCATCAGTATTAACAGTTACAATGAGCAGTTCTTC. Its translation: CAISINSYNEQFF.

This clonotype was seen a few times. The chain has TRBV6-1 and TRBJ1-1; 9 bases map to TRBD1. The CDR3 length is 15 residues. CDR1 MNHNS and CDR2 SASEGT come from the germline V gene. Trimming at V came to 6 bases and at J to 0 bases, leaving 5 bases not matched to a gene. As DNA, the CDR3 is TGTGCCAGCAGCCAGACAGGGGGAGTGAACACTGAAGCTTTCTTT. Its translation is CASSQTGGVNTEAFF.

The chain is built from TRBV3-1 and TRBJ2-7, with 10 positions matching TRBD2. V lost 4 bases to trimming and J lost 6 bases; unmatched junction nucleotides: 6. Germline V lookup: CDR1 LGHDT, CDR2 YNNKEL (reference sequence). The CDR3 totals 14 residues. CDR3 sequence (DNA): TGTGCCAGCAGCCTGCTAGCGGGAGAAGGCGAGCAGTACTTC. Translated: CASSLLAGEGEQYF.

DNA of the CDR3: TGTGCCAGCAGTTTGACCGGGACAGGGGGCCGCGAGCAGTACTTC. It encodes CASSLTGTGGREQYF. The chain recombines TRBV27 with TRBJ2-7, with TRBD1 matching over 12 bases. Germline lookup yields CDR1 MNHEY and CDR2 SMNVEV (reference sequence). There are 15 residues in the CDR3. V shed 3 bases, J shed 6 bases, and the junction held 6 bases outside the gene matches.

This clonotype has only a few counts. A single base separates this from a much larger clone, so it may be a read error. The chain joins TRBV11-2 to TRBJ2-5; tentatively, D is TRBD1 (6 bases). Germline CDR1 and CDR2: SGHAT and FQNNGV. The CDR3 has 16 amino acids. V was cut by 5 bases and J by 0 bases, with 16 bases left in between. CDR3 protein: CASSQGTDGYQETQYF. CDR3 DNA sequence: TGTGCCAGCAGCCAGGGGACCGACGGGTACCAAGAGACCCAGTACTTC.

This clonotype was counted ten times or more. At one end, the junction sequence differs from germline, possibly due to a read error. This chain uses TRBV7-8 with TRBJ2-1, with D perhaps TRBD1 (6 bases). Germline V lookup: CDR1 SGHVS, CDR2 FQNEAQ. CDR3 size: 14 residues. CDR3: CASTLQGSYNEQFF. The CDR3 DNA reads TGTGCCAGCACCTTACAGGGCTCCTACAATGAGCAGTTCTTC.

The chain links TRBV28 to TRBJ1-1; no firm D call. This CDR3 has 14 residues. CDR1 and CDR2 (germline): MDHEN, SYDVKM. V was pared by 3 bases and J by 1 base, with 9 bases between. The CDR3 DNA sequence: TGTGCCAGCAGTTTGCCCCCAGGGAACACTGAAGCTTTCTTT. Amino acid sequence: CASSLPPGNTEAFF.